The source of this T cell receptor (beta chain) is a study of molecular identifiers for immune sequencing clone quantification. Naive CD8 T cells were FACS-sorted by CD8+CD4-CCR7+CD45RA+ markers. MiXCR, applied by TCRdb to the PCR reads, yields one record per CDR3 protein. The table lists 490,000 or so distinct CDR3 sequences, around 23% of them singletons. Trimming took 4 bases from V and 12 from J, leaving 14 bases between them. CDR3 length: 12 residues. Germline-derived CDR1 and CDR2 are LGHNA and YSLEER. This clonotype was counted many times. The V call is TRBV4-3, the J call TRBJ2-3, with D maybe TRBD2 (6 bases). Specimen: naive CD8+ T cells from blood, with Jurkat cell RNA spiked in. Subset denoted: FACS-sorted CD8+CD4-CCR7+CD45RA+ naive T cells. This receptor was obtained from a human donor in good health. Some libraries in this study had Jurkat cell RNA spiked in. The DNA of the CDR3 is TGCGCCAGCAGCCGGGCGGGGACGGTCCAGTATTTT. Translated, it gives CASSRAGTVQYF.